What follows describes a single T cell receptor beta chain. These data belong to a study of siplizumab effects on memory and regulatory T cells. The V gene's germline CDR1 is LNHDA and CDR2 SQIVND (reference sequence). The CDR3 is 17 amino acids. The ends lost 4 bases at V and 6 bases at J; junction bases unmatched: 14. This table comes from immunoSEQ multiplex PCR, and its TCRdb copy is limited to in-frame clones, with some not included. This table has over 95,000 clones, approximately 92% appearing once. What was sequenced was non-Treg CD4+ T cells sorted from blood. The chain employs TRBV19 and TRBJ1-5; 8 positions match TRBD1. The sequence came from a human donor in good health. In nucleotides, the CDR3 is TGTGCCAGTAGTACCCTCAGACCGACAGGGGACAGTCAGCCCCAGCATTTT. Its protein product is CASSTLRPTGDSQPQHF. The full variable domain, with the rest looked up from reference TRBV19 and TRBJ1-5, is DGGITQSPKYLFRKEGQNVTLSCEQNLNHDAMYWYRQDPGQGLRLIYYSQIVNDFQKGDIAEGYSVSREKKESFPLTVTSAQKNPTAFYLCASSTLRPTGDSQPQHFGDGTRLSIL.